The 23 T cell receptor beta chains in this list originate from one sample, sequenced in a study of cytomegalovirus exposure and HLA in healthy donors. TCRdb's table, derived via immunoSEQ multiplex PCR, lists solely in-frame clones and lacks some. The repertoire has some 130,000 clones, almost 90% of them found once; the top ten carry about 1.4%. Sequenced: PBMCs. Every receptor here comes from a man younger than 45 in good health and CMV-seronegative.

The chain employs TRBV27 and TRBJ1-4; D unresolved. Germline V gene sequence: CDR1 MNHEY, CDR2 SMNVEV (reference sequence). The V end lost 1 base, the J end lost 8 bases, and 5 bases lay between the germline ends. The CDR3 contains 12 residues. CDR3 nucleotides: TGTGCCAGCAGTTTATTCGGGGAAAAACTGTTTTTT. Translation: CASSLFGEKLFF.

The rearrangement links TRBV2 to TRBJ2-2; TRBD2 agrees at 7 bases. With 6 bases clipped from V and 5 bases from J, the junction kept 9 bases outside the gene matches. This CDR3 has 15 amino acids. Germline V CDR1 and CDR2: SNHLY, FYNNEI. The CDR3 protein is CASSPGGTRTGELFF. The CDR3 DNA reads TGTGCCAGCAGCCCGGGGGGAACCAGAACCGGGGAGCTGTTTTTT.

The J gene is TRBJ2-7, the V gene TRBV7-2, with TRBD2 identical over 8 bases. The CDR3 contains 14 residues. Germline lookup yields CDR1 SGHTA and CDR2 FQGNSA. J lost 0 bases, V lost 4 bases, and 2 bases had no gene match. Here the CDR3 reads CASSSSGSSYEQYF. In nucleotides, the CDR3 is TGTGCCAGCAGCTCAAGCGGGAGCTCCTACGAGCAGTACTTC.

The J gene is TRBJ1-1, the V gene TRBV18, with D perhaps TRBD1 (5 bases). The CDR3 totals 12 residues. Trimming removed 1 base at V and 7 bases at J, with 7 bases between. CDR1 KGHSH and CDR2 LQKENI come from the germline V gene. This CDR3 reads CASSPRGDEAFF. The CDR3 bases are TGTGCCAGCTCACCACGGGGGGATGAAGCTTTCTTT.

The chain is built from TRBV5-4 and TRBJ2-1; D might be TRBD1 (6 bases). The ends were cut back, 1 base at V and 2 bases at J, with 13 bases in the middle. CDR3 length equals 16 residues. Germline-derived CDR1 and CDR2 are SGHNT and YYREEE (reference sequence). The CDR3 DNA sequence: TGTGCCAGCAGCTTGCCGGGCCAGGGGACCTACAATGAGCAGTTCTTC. Encoded protein: CASSLPGQGTYNEQFF.

The J gene is TRBJ1-5, the V gene TRBV6-1; TRBD1 agrees at 9 bases. Germline assignment: CDR1 MNHNS and CDR2 SASEGT. This CDR3 spans 13 amino acids. Trimming at V came to 6 bases and at J to 6 bases, leaving 3 bases not matched to a gene. CDR3 sequence reads: CASRPTGGQPQHF. CDR3 nucleotide sequence: TGTGCCAGCAGGCCGACAGGGGGTCAGCCCCAGCATTTT.

The J gene is TRBJ2-5, the V gene TRBV7-9; D call uncertain. There are 17 residues in the CDR3. V lost 2 bases and J lost 3, with 19 bases in between. Germline-derived CDR1 and CDR2 are SEHNR and FQNEAQ (reference sequence). The CDR3 here is CASSLKYPARNKETQYF. DNA for the CDR3: TGTGCCAGCAGCTTAAAGTATCCAGCGCGGAATAAAGAGACCCAGTACTTC.

The V gene is TRBV25-1, the J gene TRBJ1-5; no definite D call. CDR1 and CDR2 (germline): MGHDK, SYGVNS. V was shortened by 2 bases and J by 7 bases, with 9 bases between the two germline ends. This CDR3 region has 13 residues. Here the CDR3 reads CASSEREEQPQHF. In nucleotides, the CDR3 is TGTGCCAGCAGTGAAAGAGAGGAACAGCCCCAGCATTTT.

The chain is built from TRBV4-2 and TRBJ2-2, with 9 bases matching TRBD2. V was pared by 5 bases and J by 4 bases, with 11 bases of the junction left unmatched. The CDR3 covers 17 residues. CDR1 is LGHNA and CDR2 is YNFKEQ in the germline V gene. CDR3 coding DNA: TGTGCCAGCAGCTCACACCATAGCGGGAGAGTCACCGGGGAGCTGTTTTTT. This sequence encodes CASSSHHSGRVTGELFF.

The chain couples TRBV4-1 to TRBJ1-4, with D perhaps TRBD1 (5 bases). V lost 0 bases and J lost 7, with 12 bases in between. CDR1 is MGHRA and CDR2 is YSYEKL in the germline V gene. The CDR3 contains 15 residues. Here the CDR3 reads CASSQEGDWTEKLFF. CDR3 nucleotide sequence: TGCGCCAGCAGCCAAGAAGGGGACTGGACTGAAAAACTGTTTTTT.

The chain employs TRBV5-4 and TRBJ2-1; tentatively, D is TRBD2 (6 bases). Germline CDR1 is SGHNT and CDR2 is YYREEE (reference sequence). The CDR3 is made up of 15 amino acids. Trimming left V 0 bases short and J 8 bases short, with 15 bases between. This CDR3 is CASSLAGGALHEQFF. The CDR3 DNA is TGTGCCAGCAGCTTGGCCGGAGGGGCCCTGCATGAGCAGTTCTTC.

The gene calls are TRBV7-9 and TRBJ2-7; tentatively, D is TRBD2 (5 bases). CDR1 and CDR2 from the germline V gene are SEHNR and FQNEAQ (reference sequence). V lost 1 base and J 0 bases, leaving 10 bases between the germline ends. The CDR3 has 15 residues. The chain's CDR3 is CASSLEADSSYEQYF. In nucleotides, the CDR3 is TGTGCCAGCAGCTTAGAAGCGGATAGCTCCTACGAGCAGTACTTC.

The J gene is TRBJ2-3, the V gene TRBV5-4, with TRBD1 identical over 9 bases. V was pared by 4 bases and J by 0 bases, with 9 bases of the junction left unmatched. Germline loops: CDR1 SGHNT, CDR2 YYREEE (reference sequence). The CDR3 contains 17 residues. The CDR3 spells CASSSVTGQGSTDTQYF. The CDR3 DNA follows: TGTGCCAGCAGCAGCGTCACTGGACAGGGGAGCACAGATACGCAGTATTTT.

The CDR3 region is CASSVSGGVYTF. The CDR3 DNA reads as TGTGCCAGCAGTGTGTCCGGGGGGGTCTACACCTTC. J is TRBJ1-2 and V is TRBV6-5; tentatively, D is TRBD1 (5 bases). The CDR3 consists of 12 residues. With 5 bases removed from V and 10 bases from J, the gap between germline ends came to 14 bases. From germline, CDR1 is MNHEY and CDR2 SVGAGI.

The genes are TRBV7-9 and TRBJ2-3; D remains unclear. There are 16 residues in the CDR3. CDR1 is SEHNR, CDR2 FQNEAQ, per germline (reference sequence). Trimming took off 2 bases at V and 0 bases at J, with 12 bases between the two ends. As DNA, the CDR3 is TGTGCCAGCAGCTTACTACTCCTTGCTAGCACAGATACGCAGTATTTT. It is translated as CASSLLLLASTDTQYF.

This clone was counted once. The CDR3 nucleotides read TGCAGCGTTGAAAGGCTAGCGGGGGGGACCGGGGAGCTGTTTTTT. Residues: CSVERLAGGTGELFF. This sequence joins TRBV29-1 and TRBJ2-2; 12 bases agree with TRBD2. Trimming took 2 bases from V and 5 from J; bases not matched to a gene: 3. The CDR3 length is 15 residues. Germline V gene sequence: CDR1 SQVTM, CDR2 ANQGSEA.

This chain links TRBV5-5 with TRBJ2-7, with TRBD2 matching over 14 bases. CDR1 is SGHKS, CDR2 YYEKEE, per germline (reference sequence). The CDR3 sequence is 16 residues long. Unmatched junction bases numbered 5, after V lost 1 base and J lost 5 bases. The CDR3 coding sequence is TGTGCCAGCAGCTTGTGGACTAGCGGGAGGTTCAACGAGCAGTACTTC. It encodes CASSLWTSGRFNEQYF.

This sequence joins TRBV7-9 and TRBJ2-1; 7 nucleotides match TRBD2. The germline V gene has CDR1 SEHNR and CDR2 FQNEAQ (reference sequence). This CDR3 region has 15 residues. With V trimmed by 5 bases and J by 0 bases, 4 bases remained unmatched. The CDR3 loop is CASSRKRGSYNEQFF. The CDR3 region has the DNA TGTGCCAGCAGCCGGAAGCGGGGCTCCTACAATGAGCAGTTCTTC.

The chain links TRBV25-1 to TRBJ1-1, with D perhaps matching TRBD1 (6 bases). The CDR3 runs 15 residues. V lost 3 bases and J 7 bases, leaving 18 bases between the germline ends. Germline CDR1 and CDR2: MGHDK and SYGVNS. The CDR3 coding sequence is TGTGCCAGCAGTGACCCGGGAACAGGGCTCTATGAAGCTTTCTTT. This sequence encodes CASSDPGTGLYEAFF. Filled out from reference TRBV25-1 and TRBJ1-1, the complete variable domain reads EADIYQTPRYLVIGTGKKITLECSQTMGHDKMYWYQQDPGMELHLIHYSYGVNSTEKGDLSSESTVSRIRTEHFPLTLESARPSHTSQYLCASSDPGTGLYEAFFGQGTRLTVV.

CDR3 protein: CATSRDLRLAGPSSYEQYF. In nucleotides, the CDR3 is TGTGCCACCAGCAGAGATTTGAGACTAGCGGGGCCAAGCTCCTACGAGCAGTACTTC. This chain uses TRBV15 with TRBJ2-7, with TRBD2 matching 11 bases. Germline lookup yields CDR1 LNHNV and CDR2 YYDKDF (reference sequence). The CDR3 is 19 amino acids. The trim removed 0 bases at V and 0 bases at J, leaving 10 bases unmatched.

The chain carries TRBV2 and TRBJ2-2; 8 bases fit TRBD1. CDR3 length: 14 amino acids. V trimming: 7 bases; J trimming: 1 base; junction bases outside the gene matches: 2. Germline assignment: CDR1 SNHLY and CDR2 FYNNEI. CDR3 residues: CASTGQENTGELFF. In nucleotides, the CDR3 is TGTGCCAGCACGGGACAGGAGAACACCGGGGAGCTGTTTTTT. Looking up the rest from reference TRBV2 and TRBJ2-2 gives the full variable domain: EPEVTQTPSHQVTQMGQEVILRCVPISNHLYFYWYRQILGQKVEFLVSFYNNEISEKSEIFDDQFSVERPDGSNFTLKIRSTKLEDSAMYFCASTGQENTGELFFGEGSRLTVL.

The chain joins TRBV19 to TRBJ2-2; 9 positions agree with TRBD2. Germline CDR1 reads LNHDA; CDR2 reads SQIVND (reference sequence). This CDR3 has 15 amino acids. The V gene end was trimmed by 11 bases and the J gene end by 5 bases; junction bases not matched to a gene: 12. The CDR3 here is CAASRGLAGTGELFF. CDR3 sequence (DNA): TGTGCCGCTTCAAGGGGGCTAGCGGGAACCGGGGAGCTGTTTTTT.

V and J are TRBV6-6 and TRBJ2-3, with unresolved D. Germline assignment: CDR1 MNHNY and CDR2 SVGAGI (reference sequence). This CDR3 is 12 amino acids long. V dropped 2 bases and J dropped 6 bases, with 6 bases sitting between them. This CDR3 is CASSYPGDTQYF. CDR3 sequence (DNA): TGTGCCAGCAGTTACCCCGGGGATACGCAGTATTTT.